This note documents a single T cell receptor beta chain sequence. Its antigen specificity is not known. No much larger clone is present one base from it, and per-base qualities are unavailable. This sample was included in a study of cytomegalovirus exposure and HLA in healthy donors (dated by TCRdb to 2016 to 2017). The study in broad terms: An earlier analysis of under 600 of the donors reported about 250 Gb of sequence data and about 100 million unique TCR beta sequences from about 200 million T cells. On average, 235,054 unique TCR beta nucleotide sequences were sequenced per donor among a few hundred genotyped donors of the cohort, with about 17% of those sequences being non-productive. Roughly five DR-DQ haplotypes were handled as single units for association and clustering because linkage in the cohort was strong. Rather than drawing on any new phenotypic data, the later analysis identified candidate immune exposures from TCR beta sequences and the way those sequences occurred across donors. Donor age, sex, ethnicity and CMV serostatus were compiled together with the repertoire data. A separate validation cohort of roughly 110 different subjects was used in addition to the roughly 700-subject first cohort. HLA typing included class I and class II loci at four-digit resolution. In a later analysis, previously published TCR beta repertoires from 550 to 700 donors were re-analyzed and high-resolution HLA genotyping was added so that TCR occurrence patterns could be studied. Of the approximately 400 genotyped donors, approximately 80% fell in the genetic ancestry cluster associated with self-reported Caucasian donors. An earlier analysis of 587 of the donors used high-throughput TCR beta sequencing to judge whether each TCR beta V gene segment behaved as functional or pseudogenic. Every discovery cohort repertoire had been produced on one sequencing platform. The study aimed to test whether cataloging public T cell receptors could reveal signatures of past pathogen exposure. Using immunosequencing, the study profiled T cell repertoires from roughly 650 subjects and related those repertoires to cytomegalovirus serostatus. Genome-wide SNP genotypes for about 60% of the 666 donors were used in a later genetic analysis, which treated that subset as a discovery cohort. Typing coverage differed by locus: A, B, C, DRB1 and DQB1 were typed in about 620-630 donors, DQA1 in 522, DPA1 in around 610, and DPB1 in around 440. High-throughput TCR immunosequencing, statistical association of individual TCRs with disease status, and machine learning were combined to predict cytomegalovirus infection status. An early release that covered about 640 HLA-typed donors contained approximately 300 gigabases of sequencing data and roughly 84 million unique TCR sequences. Beyond this particular receptor, the publication reports: In this cohort, only TCR beta chains were sequenced, and detectable features were limited by the absence of alpha or paired-chain data. For the cohort, immune exposure information was limited to CMV serostatus. Approximately 16 rarely observed V segments, including chromosome 9 orphons, were excluded from the earlier analysis of 550 to 700 of the donors because counts were too low. Some IMGT-functional V segments, including TRBV6-2 and TRBV6-3, could not be distinguished by the 87-base-pair reads and were therefore excluded. A cluster of highly shared sequence variants was judged likely to represent a technical artifact of the sequencing pipeline. A later genetic analysis reported fewer N-insertions in productive TCRs among donors in an Asian-associated ancestry cluster than the approximately 670-donor mean. In a later analysis, the rate of TCR association differed among HLA loci, with DRB1 alleles having the most associated TCRs and HLA-C alleles having the fewest. In an earlier analysis of more than 450 of the donors, most TCR beta V segments were observed in productive rearrangements about 87% or about 30% of the time, broadly matching IMGT annotations. An association between a missense DCLRE1C variant and V-gene and J-gene trimming of TCR beta chains was found in a later genetic analysis and replicated in an independent cohort. At a false discovery rate of 0.05, a later analysis linked 15,000 to 20,000 TCR beta sequences to specific HLA alleles. Sequencing depth was assumed to be roughly uniform across donors in the presence/absence analyses, though that assumption may not hold. When HLA alleles, especially DR and DQ, strongly co-occurred, attributing TCR associations to individual alleles was difficult. A few of the identified cytomegalovirus-associated TCR beta chains were confirmed in vitro to be specific for cytomegalovirus antigens. Because HLA typing was missing for some donors at each locus, association tests included only the typed subset. The authors suggested that the approach could potentially be generalized to other disease states and immunological phenotypes. A later analysis found that HLA-associated TCR beta chains were more clonally expanded and had lower generation probabilities than equally common non-associated chains. While some public TCRs were present in many individuals, most TCR sequences turned up only very rarely across donors. In a later analysis, several top co-occurrence clusters were reported to appear linked to parvovirus B19, influenza, CMV and Epstein-Barr virus. A further reported finding was that TCR beta sequences accurately predicted the HLA-A and HLA-B alleles for most subjects in the first cohort. In the study, about 150 TCR beta chains were listed as associated with cytomegalovirus. Correlated functional status among segregating V segments might be attributable to linkage disequilibrium, but an unknown experimental factor could not be ruled out. In a later analysis, most CMV-associated TCR beta chains were found to appear HLA-restricted, with HLA associations seemingly driven largely by CMV exposure. In both the original and validation cohorts, the classifier was reported to diagnose cytomegalovirus status with high specificity and sensitivity.

The cohort comprised some 730 healthy bone marrow donors. All cohort members were sampled while nominally healthy, although unrecorded immune exposures were likely present. The donor was CMV seropositive and belonged to the group of 250 to 350 seropositive cohort members. A peripheral blood sample was collected from each donor, and TCR beta sequencing was performed on peripheral blood mononuclear cells. Genomic DNA extraction from the blood cell samples was performed with the Qiagen DNeasy Blood Extraction Kit. V is shortened by 9 bases, J by 4 bases, and the region joining them spans 15 bases. Including the terminal cysteine and phenylalanine, the CDR3 comprises 13 residues. The DNA shown is the 39-base CDR3, in frame from base 1. CDR1 is given as SNHLY and CDR2 as FYNNEI, both from the germline V gene. The library was obtained by the immunoSEQ multiplex PCR assay. For the multiplex PCR, a mixture combining 60 forward primers for TCR Vbeta segments and 13 reverse primers for TCR Jbeta segments was used. A multiplex PCR assay on genomic DNA amplified the CDR3 region of rearranged TCR beta genes. Amplified TCR beta libraries were sequenced as 87-base-pair reads on the Illumina HiSeq System. In the original analysis: Across the 600 to 700 repertoires, a later analysis counted 80 million or so unique TCR beta chains, roughly 11 million of which were shared by at least two donors. A nearest-neighbor algorithm error-corrected the raw reads and collapsed the reads into unique sequences, merging closely related sequences to remove PCR and sequencing errors. CDR3 sequences were aligned to IMGT reference sequences to assign V, D and J gene segments. For a sequence to be retained, a match of at least six nucleotides to both a V gene segment and a J gene segment was required. A rearrangement was called productive if the CDR3 had no stop codons and remained in frame with V and J, and every other rearrangement was called non-productive. Following IMGT convention, CDR3 was defined as the stretch from the second conserved V-encoded cysteine to the conserved J-encoded phenylalanine. In an earlier analysis of around 600 of the donors, sequences lacking an unambiguous match to a single V gene segment were excluded. An earlier analysis of just under 600 of the donors called V segments functional above 56.7% productive rearrangements and segregating when the between-donor standard deviation exceeded 5%. To diagnose cytomegalovirus status from the catalog of TCR beta chain sequences, a statistical classification framework was built. A later analysis assigned V and J genes by comparing TCR nucleotide sequences with IMGT/GENE-DB human TR gene sequences. Using the TCRdist pipeline, a later analysis assigned CDR3 sequences along with most-parsimonious VDJ recombination scenarios. In a later analysis, every TCR beta chain was defined by the combination of its CDR3 amino acid sequence and its V-gene family, and reads without a unique V-gene family were dropped. To address suspected cross-contamination and a sequencing artifact, a later analysis removed roughly 580 highly shared, low-generation-probability nucleotide sequences. A later analysis calculated a clonal expansion index for each public chain from normalized within-repertoire ranks of inferred template counts. A later analysis computed generation probabilities with a VDJ recombination model fitted to out-of-frame rearrangements, and checked the results against IGoR. Hypergeometric tests were used in a later analysis to score TCR-TCR, TCR-HLA and TCR-CMV co-occurrence, with a repertoire-size bias correction applied to the TCR pairs. A later analysis estimated false discovery rates by permuting HLA or CMV assignments 20 times. In a later analysis, co-occurring TCRs were grouped with DBSCAN, and TCRdist sequence similarity was added when clustering was performed within HLA-allele-positive subsets. Repertoires with fewer than 30,000 or more than 120,000 public chains, plus five repertoires with anomalous nucleotide sharing, were excluded from co-occurrence clustering. TCRdb re-hosts the immuneACCESS table, in-frame sequences only. Its copies lack some clones; in the studies checked, an unresolved V gene accounts for under half of them, and the cause for the rest is not known. Clone size and the V and J calls come from that table; the DNA yielded D and trimming. Recorded for this sample are approximately 110,000 clones; approximately 80% of them occurred a single time. The biggest ten clones account for about 5.2% of the sample.

Source material: PBMCs. The chain couples TRBV2 to TRBJ1-1; 6 matching bases give a weak D call of TRBD1. The receptor comes from a female donor in good health and CMV-seropositive. The DNA reads TGTGCCAGTATCCCTACAGGGACCACTGAAGCTTTCTTT. Its protein reads: CASIPTGTTEAFF.